The 19 T cell receptor beta chains below were found in one sample sequenced in a study of T cells in Graves' hyperthyroidism and ophthalmopathy. There were TCR beta CDR3 regions amplified from RNA transcripts. First-round RT-PCR targeting the TCR CDR3 was performed with the HTBI primer set. TCRdb independently ran MiXCR on the multiplex PCR reads; one entry per CDR3 protein. The table has hundreds of thousands of distinct CDR3 sequences, 15% to 20% seen once; the top ten hold approximately 3.8%. The specimen sequenced was blood. These TCRs come from a woman aged 25 to 45 with Graves' hyperthyroidism.

This clonotype was seen only a few times. The rearrangement links TRBV10-1 to TRBJ2-1; 7 bases fit TRBD2. V shed 4 bases, J shed 8 bases, and the junction held 8 bases outside the gene matches. The CDR3 covers 14 residues. Germline V gives CDR1 WNHNN, CDR2 SYGVQD (reference sequence). The CDR3 coding sequence is TGCGCCAGCAGTGGCAGTTCAGGGAGGGATGAGCAGTTCTTC. Translating it yields CASSGSSGRDEQFF.

With regard to this clonotype: This may be a read error, as it is one base from a much larger clone. The chain has TRBV19 and TRBJ2-5; a weak D match, TRBD1 (6 bases). Germline assignment: CDR1 LNHDA and CDR2 SQIVND (reference sequence). The CDR3 sequence is 13 residues long. For the CDR3, the DNA is TGTGCCATCACAGGACAGAACCAAGAGGCCCAGTACTTC. It specifies CAITGQNQEAQYF.

There are many counts of this clonotype. The V and J genes are TRBV18 and TRBJ1-5, with D possibly matching TRBD1 (5 bases). Germline CDR1 reads KGHSH; CDR2 reads LQKENI. The CDR3 runs to 13 residues. Trimming took off 6 bases at V and 5 bases at J, with 11 bases between the two ends. CDR3 sequence reads: CASSPTEYQPQHF. The CDR3 bases are TGTGCCAGCTCTCCGACAGAATATCAGCCCCAGCATTTT.

The chain carries TRBV14 and TRBJ1-3; D is ambiguous. Trimming shortened V by 4 bases and J by 3 bases, and 7 bases separated the two germline ends. Germline assignment: CDR1 SGHDN and CDR2 FVKESK. The CDR3 covers 13 residues. CDR3: CASSRDVGNTIYF. In nucleotides, the CDR3 is TGTGCCAGCAGCCGAGATGTTGGAAACACCATATATTTT.

This clonotype has more than one count but fewer than ten. This chain connects TRBV3-1 to TRBJ1-6; no reliable D call. Germline assignment: CDR1 LGHDT and CDR2 YNNKEL (reference sequence). With 1 base removed from V and 7 bases from J, the gap between germline ends came to 11 bases. This CDR3 region has 15 residues. The CDR3: CASSQAGLPNSPLHF. In nucleotides, the CDR3 is TGTGCCAGCAGCCAAGCTGGGCTACCAAATTCACCCCTCCACTTT.

This clonotype was picked up a small number of times. This chain uses TRBV28 with TRBJ2-7; 9 positions agree with TRBD2. With V trimmed by 8 bases and J by 2 bases, 7 bases remained unmatched. The CDR3 covers 14 residues. CDR1 is MDHEN, CDR2 SYDVKM, per germline. CDR3 region: CASGEGGRAYEQYF. DNA of the CDR3: TGTGCCAGCGGGGAGGGCGGGAGGGCCTACGAGCAGTACTTC.

This clonotype was recorded many times. J is TRBJ2-2 and V is TRBV3-1; 7 bases fit TRBD1. This CDR3 is 15 amino acids long. The V segment lost 1 base and the J segment 2 bases; nucleotides outside the gene matches: 1. Germline CDR1 reads LGHDT; CDR2 reads YNNKEL (reference sequence). CDR3 coding DNA: TGTGCCAGCAGCCAAGGACAGGGTAACACCGGGGAGCTGTTTTTT. Residues: CASSQGQGNTGELFF.

This clonotype was found many times. The rearrangement uses TRBV28 and TRBJ1-5, with D possibly TRBD1 on 6 matching bases. V was pared by 3 bases and J by 5 bases, with 23 bases between. CDR1 MDHEN and CDR2 SYDVKM come from the germline V gene. The CDR3 sequence is 18 residues long. CDR3 bases: TGTGCCAGCAGTTTCGGCTTGAGACAGGCGAGGCACCATCAGCCCCAGCATTTT. Amino acids: CASSFGLRQARHHQPQHF. Complete variable domain (other parts from reference TRBV28 and TRBJ1-5): DVKVTQSSRYLVKRTGEKVFLECVQDMDHENMFWYRQDPGLGLRLIYFSYDVKMKEKGDIPEGYSVSREKKERFSLILESASTNQTSMYLCASSFGLRQARHHQPQHFGDGTRLSIL.

This sequence joins TRBV4-1 and TRBJ2-2; D may be TRBD2 (5 bases). Germline loops: CDR1 MGHRA, CDR2 YSYEKL. V was trimmed by 1 base and J by 1 base, leaving 7 bases between them. This CDR3 comprises 15 residues. The CDR3: CASSQVGRNTGELFF. In DNA form, the CDR3 reads TGCGCCAGCAGCCAAGTGGGGAGGAACACCGGGGAGCTGTTTTTT.

The table lists this clonotype with many counts. The chain uses TRBV6-5 and TRBJ1-4; 8 positions match TRBD1. This CDR3 comprises 18 residues. The junction had 14 bases not matched to a gene; V was cut back by 0 bases and J by 8 bases. Germline lookup yields CDR1 MNHEY and CDR2 SVGAGI. The CDR3 protein is CASSYSTRTGLVGEKLFF. The CDR3 DNA sequence: TGTGCCAGCAGTTACTCGACTAGGACAGGGCTTGTCGGCGAAAAACTGTTTTTT.

This chain uses TRBV7-6 with TRBJ2-1; TRBD2 agrees at 7 bases. V lost 5 bases, J lost 9 bases, and 10 bases stayed unmatched. The CDR3 runs 14 residues. Per germline, CDR1 SGHVS and CDR2 FNYEAQ. CDR3 in amino acids: CASSPLASNSEQFF. In nucleotides, the CDR3 is TGTGCCAGCAGCCCACTAGCGAGTAACAGTGAGCAGTTCTTC.

The sample holds a few counts of this clonotype. The gene calls are TRBV12-3 or TRBV12-4 and TRBJ2-7; D assignment may be TRBD1 or TRBD2 (6 bases each). CDR3 length: 14 residues. The V and J ends lost 9 bases and 0 bases respectively, with 15 bases between them. CDR3 coding DNA: TGTGCCAGTAAAGGGGGGCGGCGCTCCTACGAGCAGTACTTC. It yields the protein CASKGGRRSYEQYF.

This clonotype was seen repeatedly, ten times or more. V and J are TRBV5-1 and TRBJ1-2; the D gene is possibly TRBD1 (5 bases). Germline CDR1 reads SGHRS; CDR2 reads YFSETQ. The CDR3 runs to 15 residues. V was shortened by 0 bases and J by 4 bases, with 13 bases between the two germline ends. CDR3 sequence reads: CASSLDRGLGYGYTF. Here the CDR3 DNA reads TGCGCCAGCAGCTTGGATCGGGGACTCGGCTATGGCTACACCTTC.

This clonotype has a count of ten or more. The rearrangement links TRBV29-1 to TRBJ2-7, with 15 bases matching TRBD2. J lost 2 bases, V lost 6 bases, and 14 bases had no gene match. This CDR3 is 18 amino acids long. CDR1 SQVTM and CDR2 ANQGSEA come from the germline V gene. CDR3 DNA sequence: TGCAGCGTGGTGGGACTAGCGGGAGGTCCATTTAACGCCTACGAGCAGTACTTC. Translating it yields CSVVGLAGGPFNAYEQYF.

This clonotype was counted ten times or more. V is TRBV20-1 and J is TRBJ2-2; possible D gene TRBD2, 5 bases. Germline V gene data show CDR1 as DFQATT and CDR2 as SNEGSKA (reference sequence). Trimming took 0 bases from V and 3 from J, leaving 14 bases between them. This CDR3 comprises 16 residues. CDR3 DNA: TGCAGTGCTAGAGATCGAAGGCTAGCCGACACCGGGGAGCTGTTTTTT. Amino acid sequence: CSARDRRLADTGELFF.

This clonotype has a handful of counts. This chain links TRBV12-5 with TRBJ1-3; D not certain. Germline V gives CDR1 LGHNT, CDR2 FRNRAP. Trimming pared 0 bases from V and 2 bases from J, leaving 11 bases between. This CDR3 is 16 amino acids long. The CDR3 is CASGLVLGSPGNTIYF. As DNA, the CDR3 is TGTGCTAGTGGTTTGGTATTGGGCAGCCCTGGAAACACCATATATTTT.

Many counts were recorded for this clonotype. This chain links TRBV30 with TRBJ2-1; the D gene is possibly TRBD2 (6 bases). From germline, CDR1 is GTSNPN and CDR2 SVGIG (reference sequence). Trimming pared 0 bases from V and 5 bases from J, leaving 11 bases between. CDR3 length equals 14 residues. The CDR3 here is CAWSVAGLNNEQFF. The CDR3 nucleotides are TGTGCCTGGAGTGTAGCGGGCCTCAACAATGAGCAGTTCTTC.

The rearrangement links TRBV12-3 or TRBV12-4 to TRBJ1-2; 9 bases line up with TRBD1. The CDR3 has 18 amino acids. V shed 6 bases, J shed 5 bases, and the junction held 19 bases outside the gene matches. CDR3: CASRPRDPFTGGSYGYTF. CDR3 nucleotides: TGTGCCAGCAGGCCACGGGACCCCTTCACAGGGGGCTCATATGGCTACACCTTC.

V usage is TRBV4-1 and J usage is TRBJ2-1; no firm D call. This CDR3 is built from 13 residues. V was pared by 0 bases and J by 12 bases, with 12 bases between. CDR1 is MGHRA and CDR2 is YSYEKL in the germline V gene. The CDR3 nucleotides read TGCGCCAGCAGCCAAGATGGCGGTATATGGCAGTTCTTC. Protein product: CASSQDGGIWQFF.